These 25 T cell receptor beta chains share one sample of origin, sequenced in a study of tumor-infiltrating lymphocytes in primary liver carcinoma. From about 19-30 mg of unsorted bulk tissue, DNA and RNA were co-extracted together. Total RNA (around 510 ng) served as template for TCR beta cDNA synthesis primed by a constant-region primer. Slightly modified ARM-PCR, run as three nested multiplex PCR rounds, produced the TCR beta libraries. A C-beta reverse primer and TRBV1-TRBV30 forward primers served in each of the first two PCR rounds, at about 9 cycles apiece. One entry per CDR3 protein results from TCRdb running MiXCR on the multiplex PCR reads. The table has approximately 76,000 distinct CDR3 sequences, 65% to 75% seen once. The sequenced sample was liver tumor tissue from sampling region 4. Subset defined: tumor region T4, right-lateral pole. These receptor sequences come from a woman between 55 and 75 years old with primary liver carcinoma and hepatitis B virus infection.

Details on this clonotype: Because the CDR3 is missing its conserved closing phenylalanine or tryptophan, this is likely a read error. The chain links TRBV5-5 to TRBJ1-2; 8 nucleotides agree with TRBD1. Germline V gives CDR1 SGHKS, CDR2 YYEKEE (reference sequence). The J segment lost 0 bases and the V segment lost 3 bases, leaving 4 bases of the junction unmatched. This CDR3 is built from 15 residues. The CDR3 DNA is TGTGCCAGCAGCTGGGACAGGAGTGCTAACTATGGCTACACCGTC. Encoded protein: CASSWDRSANYGYTV.

This clonotype was counted ten times or more. The chain uses TRBV12-3 or TRBV12-4 and TRBJ2-1, with 8 positions matching TRBD2. Germline trimming cut 5 bases from V and 6 bases from J; bases unmatched to any gene: 18. This CDR3 region has 18 residues. The CDR3 protein is CASSLHQTRREGANEQFF. DNA of the CDR3: TGTGCCAGCAGTCTACACCAGACCAGACGGGAGGGTGCCAATGAGCAGTTCTTC.

For this clonotype: This may come from a read error, since a much larger clone is one base off. The chain employs TRBV28 and TRBJ2-1; 7 bases align to TRBD1. Germline CDR1 is MDHEN and CDR2 is SYDVKM. This CDR3 has 13 residues. CDR3 protein: CAGSGTAYIEQFF. The CDR3 region has the DNA TGTGCCGGCTCCGGGACAGCTTACATTGAGCAGTTCTTC.

Remarks on this clonotype: A read error may be the cause here, since a much bigger clone is one base away. The chain couples TRBV28 to TRBJ1-2; TRBD1 matches at 7 bases. Germline CDR1 reads MDHEN; CDR2 reads SYDVKM. CDR3 length: 15 amino acids. After removal of 5 bases from V and 1 base from J, the junction contained 7 bases not matched to a gene. CDR3 sequence reads: CASSNPGTVNYGYTF. In nucleotides, the CDR3 is TGTGCCAGCAGTAACCCCGGGACAGTTAACTATGGCTACACCTTC.

Regarding this clonotype: Compared with germline, one end of the junction differs, possibly owing to a read error. The rearrangement links TRBV12-3 or TRBV12-4 to TRBJ2-1; D perhaps matches TRBD2 (6 bases). This CDR3 contains 15 residues. CDR3 loop: CGSSFNGGIVNEQFF. CDR3 sequence (DNA): TGTGGCAGCAGTTTTAATGGCGGGATCGTGAATGAGCAGTTCTTC.

The chain recombines TRBV11-2 with TRBJ2-1, with 10 bases lining up with TRBD2. The CDR3 is 16 amino acids. The V gene end was trimmed by 4 bases and the J gene end by 4 bases; junction bases not matched to a gene: 7. Germline V lookup: CDR1 SGHAT, CDR2 FQNNGV. CDR3 DNA sequence: TGTGCCAGCAGCTACAGTACTAGCGGGGCATACAATGAGCAGTTCTTC. It yields the protein CASSYSTSGAYNEQFF.

V gene TRBV20-1 combines with J gene TRBJ2-7, with D maybe TRBD2 (5 bases). CDR1 is DFQATT, CDR2 SNEGSKA, per germline (reference sequence). CDR3 length: 15 residues. V was shortened by 0 bases and J by 3 bases, with 15 bases between the two germline ends. CDR3 sequence: CSARELEGRFYEQYF. CDR3 nucleotide sequence: TGCAGTGCTAGAGAACTAGAAGGGCGATTCTACGAGCAGTACTTC.

In regard to this clonotype: An end of the junction does not agree with germline; a read error may underlie this. The chain couples TRBV24-1 to TRBJ2-1; D ambiguous. Per the germline V gene, CDR1 is KGHDR and CDR2 is SFDVKD. The CDR3 is made up of 14 amino acids. CDR3 coding DNA: TGTGCCATCAGTGATCATTCCTCCTACAATGAGCAGTTCTTC. Amino acids: CAISDHSSYNEQFF.

This clonotype was picked up a small number of times. The gene calls are TRBV2 and TRBJ2-5, with TRBD1 matching over 8 bases. V lost 5 bases, J lost 3 bases, and 2 bases stayed unmatched. Germline V lookup: CDR1 SNHLY, CDR2 FYNNEI. This CDR3 comprises 13 residues. CDR3: CASSKTGEETQYF. DNA of the CDR3: TGTGCCAGCAGTAAGACAGGGGAAGAGACCCAGTACTTC.

Remarks on this clonotype: One end of the junction does not line up with germline, which may come from a read error. This rearrangement joins TRBV12-3 or TRBV12-4 to TRBJ2-6, with D tentatively TRBD1 or TRBD2 (5 bases each). The CDR3 has 17 residues. The CDR3 loop is CASTPRRGAAGANVLTF. The DNA of the CDR3 is TGTGCCAGCACCCCCCGTCGGGGCGCGGCTGGGGCCAATGTCCTGACTTTC.

This clonotype was picked up many times. The rearrangement uses TRBV4-1 and TRBJ2-1, with 7 positions matching TRBD1. V shed 4 bases, J shed 8 bases, and the junction held 2 bases outside the gene matches. Looked up from germline, CDR1 is MGHRA and CDR2 is YSYEKL. The CDR3 totals 12 residues. The CDR3 sequence is CASSRTGDEQFF. The CDR3 DNA reads TGCGCCAGCAGCCGTACAGGGGATGAGCAGTTCTTC.

This clonotype was observed a handful of times. One base away lies a much larger clone, so this may be a sequencing read error. The gene calls are TRBV28 and TRBJ1-1; TRBD1 might be the D (6 bases). From germline, CDR1 is MDHEN and CDR2 SYDVKM. V was pared by 7 bases and J by 0 bases, with 15 bases between. CDR3 length: 15 amino acids. CDR3 in DNA: TGTGCCAGCACCCCTGAAGGGGGGATGAACACTGAAGCTTTCTTT. This sequence encodes CASTPEGGMNTEAFF. Based on the CDR3 plus reference TRBV28 and TRBJ1-1, the full variable domain is DVKVTQSSRYLVKRTGEKVFLECVQDMDHENMFWYRQDPGLGLRLIYFSYDVKMKEKGDIPEGYSVSREKKERFSLILESASTNQTSMYLCASTPEGGMNTEAFFGQGTRLTVV.

About this clonotype itself: A junction end diverges from the germline sequence, so it may reflect a read error. The chain recombines TRBV12-3 or TRBV12-4 with TRBJ1-5; D possibly corresponds to TRBD1 (6 bases). The CDR3 runs 15 residues. The CDR3 region is CASSPTGDSSQPQHF. As DNA, the CDR3 is TGTGCCAGCAGTCCGACAGGCGATAGCAGTCAGCCCCAGCATTTT.

Remarks on this clonotype: The DNA is omitted, as the CDR3 cannot be located on it reliably, and the CDR3 follows TCRdb's listing. The V and J genes are TRBV7-9 and TRBJ1-2; TRBD1 reflects the table's D call only, with no check against the DNA. Termini included, the CDR3 measures 16 amino acids. Germline V gives CDR1 SEHNR, CDR2 FQNEAQ (reference sequence). The CDR3 spells CANSLAPWTGDYGCTF.

The CDR3 region is CASCFDRGYEQYF. The DNA of the CDR3 is TGTGCCAGTTGTTTTGACAGGGGTTACGAGCAGTACTTC. This rearrangement joins TRBV12-5 to TRBJ2-7, with TRBD1 matching over 8 bases. The CDR3 is 13 residues long. The germline gives CDR1 LGHNT, CDR2 FRNRAP.

With regard to this clonotype: One junction end disagrees with the germline gene, perhaps due to a read error. J is TRBJ2-7 and V is TRBV7-9; 8 positions agree with TRBD2. CDR3 length: 15 residues. Germline CDR1 is SEHNR and CDR2 is FQNEAQ (reference sequence). Here the CDR3 reads CASSREGGSSYEQYF. In DNA form, the CDR3 reads TGTGCCAGCAGCCGGGAGGGGGGTTCTTCCTACGAGCAATACTTC.

About this clonotype itself: A much larger clone lies a single base off, so this may be a read error. The chain links TRBV19 to TRBJ1-3; D may be TRBD1 (5 bases). The V end lost 9 bases, the J end lost 9 bases, and 27 bases lay between the germline ends. CDR1 LNHDA and CDR2 SQIVND come from the germline V gene (reference sequence). The CDR3 contains 16 residues. CDR3 nucleotide sequence: TGTGCCAGCCGGATCGGGGACCGTCTTCGGGGAGGCACCATATATTTT. Amino acid sequence: CASRIGDRLRGGTIYF. Full variable domain (remainder filled in from reference TRBV19 and TRBJ1-3): DGGITQSPKYLFRKEGQNVTLSCEQNLNHDAMYWYRQDPGQGLRLIYYSQIVNDFQKGDIAEGYSVSREKKESFPLTVTSAQKNPTAFYLCASRIGDRLRGGTIYFGEGSWLTVV.

The table lists this clonotype with a count of one. The rearrangement links TRBV10-3 to TRBJ1-5; unclear D gene. Germline assignment: CDR1 ENHRY and CDR2 SYGVKD. The CDR3 has 12 residues. The V end lost 2 bases, the J end lost 12 bases, and 11 bases lay between the germline ends. DNA of the CDR3: TGTGCCATCAGTGAGACGAATCAACTCCAGCATTTT. This codes for CAISETNQLQHF.

A note on this clonotype: The junction shows a germline mismatch at one end, possibly a read error. This chain joins TRBV4-2 and TRBJ1-1; the match to TRBD1 covers 7 bases. CDR1 LGHNA and CDR2 YNFKEQ come from the germline V gene. This CDR3 spans 14 amino acids. The CDR3 DNA follows: TGCGCCAGCAGCCCGGGACAGCTGAACACTGGAGCTTTCTTT. It yields the protein CASSPGQLNTGAFF.

Points on this clonotype: The missing conserved phenylalanine or tryptophan at the end of this CDR3 makes a read error likely. The rearrangement links TRBV4-2 to TRBJ1-1; D gene ambiguous. CDR1 and CDR2 from the germline V gene are LGHNA and YNFKEQ. Trimming pared 3 bases from V and 6 bases from J, leaving 14 bases between. The CDR3 extends over 14 amino acids. CDR3 coding DNA: TGTGCCAGCAGCCAGATGTGCAGCGGCGCTGAAGCTTTCTAT. Its protein product is CASSQMCSGAEAFY.

The rearrangement links TRBV4-2 to TRBJ2-1, with 8 bases lining up with TRBD2. Germline CDR1 is LGHNA and CDR2 is YNFKEQ. This CDR3 region has 16 residues. J gave up 6 bases and V 3 bases, and 10 bases lay outside the gene matches. CDR3 nucleotide sequence: TGTGCCAGCAGCCAGGCACCAGCGGGAGTCCCCAATGAGCAGTTCTTC. Translation: CASSQAPAGVPNEQFF.

A note on this clonotype: An end of the junction does not agree with germline; a read error may underlie this. The chain carries TRBV29-1 and TRBJ2-7; D is uncertain. Germline V CDR1 and CDR2: SQVTM, ANQGSEA. The CDR3 consists of 14 residues. CDR3 residues: CGVAPTGDRYEQYF. As DNA, the CDR3 is TGCGGCGTTGCTCCGACTGGCGACCGTTACGAGCAGTACTTC.

V is TRBV12-3 or TRBV12-4 and J is TRBJ2-6; the D call may be TRBD1 or TRBD2 (5 bases each). Trimming shortened V by 5 bases and J by 0 bases, and 14 bases separated the two germline ends. The CDR3 is 17 amino acids. CDR3 residues: CASSPGKGISGANVLTF. The CDR3 nucleotides read TGTGCCAGCAGTCCGGGGAAGGGGATCTCTGGGGCCAACGTCCTGACTTTC.

This clonotype has ten or more counts. V is TRBV7-2 and J is TRBJ2-1; D remains ambiguous. Germline CDR1 and CDR2: SGHTA and FQGNSA. Trimming cost V 3 bases and J 9 bases, with 12 bases left between them. CDR3 length equals 13 residues. The CDR3 coding sequence is TGTGCCAGCAGCTTCCTTAAGCTAGGTGAGCAGTTCTTC. Translation: CASSFLKLGEQFF.

This clonotype has just a few counts. J is TRBJ2-1 and V is TRBV5-6; 8 bases fit TRBD2. Germline-derived CDR1 and CDR2 are SGHDT and YYEEEE. The CDR3 has 15 amino acids. V gave up 7 bases and J gave up 4 bases; unmatched junction bases: 10. The CDR3 coding sequence is TGTGCCAGCCAAGAGCGGGGGAACCTTTACAATGAGCAGTTCTTC. It codes for CASQERGNLYNEQFF.